The TCR beta chain described here comes from a study of T cells in Graves' hyperthyroidism and ophthalmopathy (dated 2019 in TCRdb). For the study in its entirety: Peripheral blood samples were taken at the time of initial diagnosis, prior to any treatment. To identify TCR V-J signatures that set the groups apart, the researchers used a discovery cohort of 90 to 100 patients, made up of 40 to 45 with Graves' ophthalmopathy and about 59 with stable Graves' hyperthyroidism. According to the paper, TCR Vbeta CDR3 sequencing was carried out on over 130 peripheral blood samples, which came from more than 40 ophthalmopathy, around 74 hyperthyroidism and approximately 17 progressor patients. After sampling, hyperthyroidism patients received methimazole starting at 30 mg daily, and ophthalmopathy patients received high-dose intravenous methylprednisolone. Prospective prediction of ophthalmopathy was tested in an independent validation cohort consisting of 18 hyperthyroidism patients and 15 to 17 patients who later progressed to ophthalmopathy. The study also compared thyroid tissue and blood T-cell repertoires from more than 5 Graves' hyperthyroidism patients. The 75 to 100 discovery patients were divided at random into training and test sets in a 7:3 ratio.

Via the germline V gene, CDR1 is SNHLY and CDR2 FYNNEI. The CDR3 contains 16 residues, cysteine and phenylalanine counted. Only the CDR3 portion is preserved as DNA: 48 bases, with reading frame beginning at the first base. The trim is 6 bases for V and 0 bases for J, with a gap of 15 bases between the germline ends. Paper-wide results and their limitations: No statistical method was used to fix the sample size in advance, and group allocation was not hidden from the investigators. A model built on a 13 V-J signature distinguished ophthalmopathy from stable hyperthyroidism, reaching 87.88% sensitivity and about 81% specificity in cross-validation and 80%/75% in testing. In validation, the model predicted progression to ophthalmopathy a median of about 6 months before onset, with roughly 68% sensitivity and more than 72% specificity. Blood samples also contained most of the expanded thyroid clonotypes (frequency above 0.001), which suggests that blood repertoires may reflect thyroid immune responses.

The TCR beta CDR3 regions were amplified from the RNA transcripts. A first-round RT-PCR of the TCR CDR3 used the HTBI primer set with the Qiagen OneStep RT-PCR kit. Libraries were constructed in a second round of multiplex PCR, after which size selection and purification were carried out. Libraries were sequenced paired-end with 100 bp reads on an Illumina HiSeq2000. The source study handled its data this way. SOAPnuke was used to process the raw data, throwing out any read that contained adapters or uncalled bases, had a mean Phred below 15, or lacked an exact constant-primer or identifier match. High-quality paired reads were merged with COPE v1.2.5, and unique nucleotide sequences were defined as clonotypes. MiTCR v1.1 was used to align the clonotypes against IMGT TRBV, TRBD and TRBJ reference segments. The analysis was restricted to V-J combinations with a frequency above 0.0001, which together covered 99.2% of the repertoires. A TCS score was defined as the ratio of F50 (clonal expansion) to E x V (chaos), with BLOSUM62-based TCRdist applied between CDR3 peptides within each V-J. Welch's t-statistics and random forest reduced roughly 540 V-J features to 10 to 15, which were used in a naive Bayes classifier (R e1071). TCRdb passed the public sequencing reads through fastp at Q25 and MiXCR, retaining productive beta sequences. Rows matching on CDR3 protein sequence are summarized as one entry with the most common DNA and genes. These V and J calls rely on TCRdb rather than the paper's analysis. The sample contains fewer than 550,000 distinct CDR3 sequences, around 22% of them found a single time. The ten most abundant clones make up approximately 10% of the sample.

As concerns this clonotype: Its binding antigen is unknown. It has no much larger one-base neighbor in the sample; base qualities were not kept.

Ophthalmopathy patients had moderately to severely active disease, with a Clinical Activity Score of 3 or more, a NOSPECS grade of 4 or more, and a disease duration of less than 3 months. Exclusion was applied to patients with uncontrolled infections, other autoimmune diseases, pregnancy or lactation. Diagnoses were based on clinical symptoms, serum thyroxine and TRAb, thyroid ultrasound and orbital computed tomography. Ficoll-Paque density gradient centrifugation was used to isolate PBMCs from approximately 10 ml of fresh peripheral blood. Trizol reagent was used to extract total RNA, and RNA quality was then checked on an Agilent 2100 Bioanalyzer.

Sequenced input: blood. The receptor was isolated from a woman aged 25 to 39 with Graves' ophthalmopathy. The V gene is TRBV2 and the J gene is TRBJ1-5, and perhaps TRBD1 as D gene, on 6 matching bases. The nucleotides are TGTGCCAGCAGACCTGGGACAACCGCTAGCAATCAGCCCCAGCATTTT. It is translated as CASRPGTTASNQPQHF.